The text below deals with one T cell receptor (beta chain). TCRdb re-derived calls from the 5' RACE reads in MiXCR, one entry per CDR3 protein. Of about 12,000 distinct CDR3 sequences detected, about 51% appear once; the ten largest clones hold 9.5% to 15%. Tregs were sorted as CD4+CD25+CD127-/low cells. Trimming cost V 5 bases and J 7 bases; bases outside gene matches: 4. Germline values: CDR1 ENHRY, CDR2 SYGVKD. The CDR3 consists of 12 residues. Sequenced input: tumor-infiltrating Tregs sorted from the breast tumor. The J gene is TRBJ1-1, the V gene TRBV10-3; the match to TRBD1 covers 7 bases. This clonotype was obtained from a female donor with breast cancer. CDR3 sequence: CAISPRGSEAFF. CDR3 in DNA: TGTGCCATCAGTCCCAGGGGGAGTGAAGCTTTCTTT.